This T cell receptor beta chain was recovered during a study of HIV-infected patients and healthy controls. Overall study results and limits: Comparisons were complicated because patients and controls had unequal numbers of distinct sequences.

Alpha and beta constant-region primers primed reverse transcription of around 550 ng RNA. Each of the alpha and beta chains got its own library through chain-specific third strand synthesis with indices. The SP2 site served as the priming point for second strand synthesis. The library had 12-nucleotide molecular identifiers formed by two random hexamers joined together. From the 5' RACE reads, TCRdb called clonotypes with MiXCR, one entry per CDR3 protein. In the table there are about 14,000 distinct CDR3 sequences, about 12% of which are singletons. Trimming took 6 bases from V and 6 from J, leaving 13 bases between them. Per the germline V gene, CDR1 is MNHEY and CDR2 is SVGEGT. There are 13 residues in the CDR3. Antiretroviral therapy had run roughly three months, about 14 weeks, before follow-up blood collection. The repertoire came from unfractionated whole blood and reflected all unsorted peripheral T cells.

In this sample, this clonotype turned up many times. Its cognate antigen is unknown. Sequenced here: blood, sampled during antiretroviral therapy. V usage is TRBV6-2 or TRBV6-3 and J usage is TRBJ2-3; the D gene could be TRBD1 or TRBD2 (5 bases each). This sequence was found in an adult with HIV infection. The donor label of this sample is uncertain. The CDR3 is CASRRDGTDTQYF. CDR3 bases: TGTGCCAGCAGGCGCGACGGGACGGATACGCAGTATTTT.